These 21 T cell receptor beta chains were sequenced from one sample in a study of cytomegalovirus exposure and HLA in healthy donors. Vbeta (60) and Jbeta (13) primers were used in the PCR. Assay: immunoSEQ multiplex PCR; the TCRdb copy retains only in-frame clones and omits some. The data contain over 200,000 clones, more than 70% of them singletons. Sequences were obtained from PBMCs. The origin of the receptors is a human donor in good health.

The chain carries TRBV5-1 and TRBJ2-3; TRBD2 is a possible D gene (5 bases). Trimming took 4 bases from V and 3 from J, leaving 18 bases between them. The CDR3 covers 16 residues. The germline CDR1 and CDR2 sequences are SGHRS and YFSETQ. CDR3 sequence reads: CASSTRVSVWTDTQYF. For the CDR3, the DNA is TGCGCCAGCAGCACGAGGGTGTCAGTCTGGACAGATACGCAGTATTTT.

V and J are TRBV7-9 and TRBJ2-1, with 9 nucleotides matching TRBD2. The V gene end was trimmed by 0 bases and the J gene end by 6 bases; junction bases not matched to a gene: 9. This CDR3 is built from 17 residues. Germline loops: CDR1 SEHNR, CDR2 FQNEAQ (reference sequence). CDR3 sequence (DNA): TGTGCCAGCAGCTTAGCGGGGGGGACTAGCCGACCCAATGAGCAGTTCTTC. Translation: CASSLAGGTSRPNEQFF.

This clone has a handful of counts. The genes are TRBV9 and TRBJ2-3; 12 nucleotides line up with TRBD2. The germline V gene encodes CDR1 SGDLS and CDR2 YYNGEE. J was trimmed by 5 bases and V by 3 bases; bases with no gene match: 13. The length of the CDR3 is 18 residues. CDR3 protein: CASSAHPPSGRARDTQYF. The DNA of the CDR3 is TGTGCCAGCAGCGCTCATCCCCCTAGCGGGAGGGCCCGAGATACGCAGTATTTT.

The V gene is TRBV7-2, the J gene TRBJ2-7, with 14 positions matching TRBD2. This CDR3 has 15 residues. Trimming at V came to 5 bases and at J to 5 bases, leaving 5 bases not matched to a gene. Germline V gene lookup returns CDR1 SGHTA and CDR2 FQGNSA. The CDR3 loop reads CASSRGLAGVDEQYF. The CDR3 nucleotides are TGTGCCAGCAGCCGGGGACTAGCGGGAGTTGACGAGCAGTACTTC.

J is TRBJ2-5 and V is TRBV28; possible D gene TRBD2, 7 bases. Germline-derived CDR1 and CDR2 are MDHEN and SYDVKM. CDR3 size: 15 residues. V lost 6 bases, J lost 5 bases, and 19 bases lay in between. CDR3 in DNA: TGTGCCAGCAGAACCCCGTCGGGGGGCCAGGAGACCCAGTACTTC. Protein: CASRTPSGGQETQYF. Based on the CDR3 plus reference TRBV28 and TRBJ2-5, the full variable domain is DVKVTQSSRYLVKRTGEKVFLECVQDMDHENMFWYRQDPGLGLRLIYFSYDVKMKEKGDIPEGYSVSREKKERFSLILESASTNQTSMYLCASRTPSGGQETQYFGPGTRLLVL.

In DNA, the CDR3 is TGTGCCAGCTCACCAAACTTTTCAGGGACAGGGGGCCAGCCCCAGCATTTT. It encodes CASSPNFSGTGGQPQHF. The chain joins TRBV18 to TRBJ1-5, with 12 positions matching TRBD1. Trimming at V came to 2 bases and at J to 7 bases, leaving 9 bases not matched to a gene. Germline V gene data show CDR1 as KGHSH and CDR2 as LQKENI. CDR3 length: 17 amino acids.

The chain is built from TRBV7-9 and TRBJ2-6; D perhaps matches TRBD1 (6 bases). CDR3 size: 14 residues. Germline CDR1 and CDR2: SEHNR and FQNEAQ (reference sequence). Trimming cost V 3 bases and J 4 bases, with 7 bases left between them. This CDR3 reads CASSFGTGANVLTF. Written as DNA, the CDR3 is TGTGCCAGCAGCTTCGGGACAGGGGCCAACGTCCTGACTTTC.

This chain joins TRBV5-4 and TRBJ1-4; no clear D gene. Per the germline V gene, CDR1 is SGHNT and CDR2 is YYREEE (reference sequence). The CDR3 extends over 16 amino acids. V lost 4 bases and J lost 3, with 16 bases in between. The CDR3, as DNA: TGTGCCAGCAGCCCCTCCGGAGGAGTGGCTAATGAAAAACTGTTTTTT. Its translation is CASSPSGGVANEKLFF.

This clone has a handful of counts. The chain employs TRBV7-6 and TRBJ2-7; perhaps TRBD1 as D (6 bases). The V gene's germline CDR1 is SGHVS and CDR2 FNYEAQ. The CDR3 extends over 13 amino acids. V was shortened by 3 bases and J by 4 bases, with 10 bases between the two germline ends. This CDR3 is CASSFTGQYEQYF. In DNA form, the CDR3 reads TGTGCCAGCAGCTTTACTGGACAGTACGAGCAGTACTTC.

This clone was detected once. The chain joins TRBV14 to TRBJ2-5, with unresolved D. The ends were cut back, 2 bases at V and 4 bases at J, with 5 bases in the middle. In germline, CDR1 is SGHDN, CDR2 FVKESK. CDR3 length: 12 amino acids. CDR3 coding DNA: TGTGCCAGCAGCCAATATCTAGAGACCCAGTACTTC. This translates into CASSQYLETQYF.

The CDR3 is CASRDRYTDTQYF. CDR3 DNA sequence: TGTGCCAGCCGCGACAGGTACACAGATACGCAGTATTTT. The chain is built from TRBV6-1 and TRBJ2-3, with a tentative D call TRBD1 (6 bases). In germline, CDR1 is MNHNS, CDR2 SASEGT. The CDR3 totals 13 residues. V was pared by 8 bases and J by 2 bases, with 11 bases between.

The chain has TRBV6-1 and TRBJ2-7; 10 nucleotides match TRBD2. V gave up 6 bases and J gave up 6 bases; unmatched junction bases: 8. Germline V gene data show CDR1 as MNHNS and CDR2 as SASEGT. The CDR3 length is 14 residues. CDR3 coding DNA: TGTGCCAGCAGAGTAGCGGGAGGCTTTAGCGAGCAGTACTTC. Residues: CASRVAGGFSEQYF.

This chain uses TRBV28 with TRBJ1-4; TRBD1 matches 8 bases. Trimming at V came to 6 bases and at J to 7 bases, leaving 10 bases not matched to a gene. In germline, CDR1 is MDHEN, CDR2 SYDVKM. CDR3 size: 15 residues. In nucleotides, the CDR3 is TGTGCCAGCAGCCGTACAGGGGGTGAGGGTGAAAAACTGTTTTTT. This gives the protein CASSRTGGEGEKLFF.

This clone was picked up one time. The CDR3 region has the DNA TGTGCCAGCAGCTCAATAGGACAGGGACGGGAGCAGTACTTC. It specifies CASSSIGQGREQYF. This chain joins TRBV7-8 and TRBJ2-7, with TRBD1 matching over 8 bases. The length of the CDR3 is 14 residues. Per the germline V gene, CDR1 is SGHVS and CDR2 is FQNEAQ. The ends lost 4 bases at V and 7 bases at J; junction bases unmatched: 9. The whole variable domain, filled in from reference TRBV7-8 and TRBJ2-7, reads GAGVSQSPRYKVAKRGQDVALRCDPISGHVSLFWYQQALGQGPEFLTYFQNEAQLDKSGLPSDRFFAERPEGSVSTLKIQRTQQEDSAVYLCASSSIGQGREQYFGPGTRLTVT.

In its sample, this clone was seen once. Here the CDR3 DNA reads TGCAGCGTCGCTGCGGACAGGGGTGATTCACCCCTCCACTTT. It specifies CSVAADRGDSPLHF. The rearrangement joins TRBV29-1 to TRBJ1-6; 9 bases map to TRBD1. The germline gives CDR1 SQVTM, CDR2 ANQGSEA. The CDR3 is 14 residues long. V shed 6 bases, J shed 8 bases, and the junction held 8 bases outside the gene matches.

This clone was seen only once. This sequence joins TRBV6-1 and TRBJ1-1; 7 nucleotides line up with TRBD1. CDR3 length: 13 amino acids. The V gene's germline CDR1 is MNHNS and CDR2 SASEGT. Trimming cost V 6 bases and J 3 bases; bases outside gene matches: 4. The DNA for the CDR3 is TGTGCCAGCAGACGGAGGGGGCACACTGAAGCTTTCTTT. Translating it yields CASRRRGHTEAFF.

This chain uses TRBV10-1 with TRBJ2-7; 7 nucleotides match TRBD1. The CDR3 loop spans 12 amino acids. Germline V gene lookup returns CDR1 WNHNN and CDR2 SYGVQD (reference sequence). V lost 6 bases and J lost 5; bases outside the gene matches: 4. The CDR3, as DNA: TGCGCCAGCAGGACAGGGATTGACGAGCAGTACTTC. This codes for CASRTGIDEQYF.

The chain is built from TRBV2 and TRBJ2-7; 7 bases agree with TRBD2. The ends lost 7 bases at V and 2 bases at J; junction bases unmatched: 5. Germline values: CDR1 SNHLY, CDR2 FYNNEI. The CDR3 has 13 amino acids. CDR3 residues: CASNKREPYEQYF. CDR3 DNA sequence: TGTGCCAGCAATAAGCGGGAACCCTACGAGCAGTACTTC.

Remarks on this clone: Sequence at one end of the junction differs from germline and may be a read error. The CDR3 here is CSSSEFGGDTEAFF. The CDR3 nucleotides read TGTTCCAGCAGCGAGTTCGGGGGGGACACTGAAGCTTTCTTT. V gene TRBV7-9 combines with J gene TRBJ1-1; D is possibly TRBD1 (5 bases). The V gene's germline CDR1 is SEHNR and CDR2 FQNEAQ (reference sequence). The CDR3 covers 14 residues. Drawing the rest from reference TRBV7-9 and TRBJ1-1, the complete variable domain is DTGVSQNPRHKITKRGQNVTFRCDPISEHNRLYWYRQTLGQGPEFLTYFQNEAQLEKSRLLSDRFSAERPKGSFSTLEIQRTEQGDSAMYLCSSSEFGGDTEAFFGQGTRLTVV.

On this clone: At one boundary the junction diverges from the germline segment, which might be a read error. This chain connects TRBV7-9 to TRBJ2-7, with TRBD1 matching over 7 bases. The germline V gene encodes CDR1 SEHNR and CDR2 FQNEAQ (reference sequence). CDR3 length equals 14 residues. CDR3 bases: TGTTCCAGCAGCTTAGACAGGGACCGCTACGAGCAGTACTTC. Amino acid sequence: CSSSLDRDRYEQYF. The full variable domain, with the rest looked up from reference TRBV7-9 and TRBJ2-7, is DTGVSQNPRHKITKRGQNVTFRCDPISEHNRLYWYRQTLGQGPEFLTYFQNEAQLEKSRLLSDRFSAERPKGSFSTLEIQRTEQGDSAMYLCSSSLDRDRYEQYFGPGTRLTVT.

This clone was seen a single time. This rearrangement joins TRBV28 to TRBJ2-7; 8 bases line up with TRBD1. The germline V gene has CDR1 MDHEN and CDR2 SYDVKM. The CDR3 length is 13 residues. V shed 6 bases and J 2 bases; nucleotides not matched to a gene: 3. The CDR3: CASSNRGAYEQYF. DNA of the CDR3: TGTGCCAGCAGCAACAGGGGGGCCTACGAGCAGTACTTC.